These 31 T cell receptor beta chains were sequenced from one sample in a study of human T cells and chemical hapten exposure. A single record per CDR3 protein comes from TCRdb applying MiXCR to the RACE reads. Here the sample spans 80,000 to 100,000 distinct CDR3 sequences, less than 14% being singletons. Time point here: pre-sensitization, week 0. Documented treatment: therapeutic diphenylcyclopropenone sensitization with weekly scalp DPC. Sequencing was performed on whole blood, taken in connection with sensitization to the hapten diphenylcyclopropenone (DPC). All receptors derive from a woman aged 55-70 years with alopecia areata. Some clones in this sample may be carry-over from other donors' samples.

This clonotype was seen ten or more times. The rearrangement joins TRBV5-6 to TRBJ2-7; 9 bases line up with TRBD1. Germline V CDR1 and CDR2: SGHDT, YYEEEE. This CDR3 contains 16 residues. The V gene end was trimmed by 4 bases and the J gene end by 1 base; junction bases not matched to a gene: 9. Written as DNA, the CDR3 is TGTGCCAGCAGCCCGGACAGGGGTGGTGGATCCTACGAGCAGTACTTC. Translation gives CASSPDRGGGSYEQYF.

This sequence joins TRBV28 and TRBJ1-2; D is unclear. The CDR3 runs 13 residues. From germline, CDR1 is MDHEN and CDR2 SYDVKM. Trimming left V 6 bases short and J 5 bases short, with 13 bases between. The CDR3 region is CASRRVVGYGYTF. The CDR3 DNA sequence: TGTGCCAGCAGGCGCGTGGTGGGGTATGGCTACACCTTC.

J is TRBJ2-5 and V is TRBV10-2, with D possibly matching TRBD2 (5 bases). V lost 8 bases, J lost 5 bases, and 24 bases lay in between. The germline V gene has CDR1 WSHSY and CDR2 SAAADI. This CDR3 has 16 amino acids. DNA of the CDR3: TGCGCCAGCTCTCCCCCACCGGGATCCTACCGGGAGACCCAGTACTTC. This translates into CASSPPPGSYRETQYF.

In its sample, this clonotype was seen many times. This chain uses TRBV3-1 with TRBJ1-5; 9 bases align to TRBD1. CDR3 length: 17 amino acids. The V and J ends lost 0 bases and 5 bases, in that order; junction bases with no gene match: 8. The V gene's germline CDR1 is LGHDT and CDR2 YNNKEL (reference sequence). The CDR3 is CASSQDFGTGLDQPQHF. As DNA, the CDR3 is TGTGCCAGCAGCCAAGATTTCGGGACAGGGCTCGATCAGCCCCAGCATTTT.

Within the sample, this clonotype is medium-sized. This sequence joins TRBV7-3 and TRBJ1-1; TRBD1 might be the D (5 bases). The germline V gene has CDR1 SGHTA and CDR2 FQGTGA. Trimming shortened V by 4 bases and J by 0 bases, and 6 bases separated the two germline ends. The CDR3 consists of 13 residues. CDR3 loop: CASSWTLNTEAFF. Here the CDR3 DNA reads TGTGCCAGCAGCTGGACACTGAACACTGAAGCTTTCTTT. The whole variable domain, remainder taken from reference TRBV7-3 and TRBJ1-1, is GAGVSQTPSNKVTEKGKYVELRCDPISGHTALYWYRQSLGQGPEFLIYFQGTGAADDSGLPNDRFFAVRPEGSVSTLKIQRTERGDSAVYLCASSWTLNTEAFFGQGTRLTVV.

This clonotype turned up a few times. The rearrangement links TRBV27 to TRBJ1-2; D gene uncertain. V was cut by 5 bases and J by 0 bases, with 13 bases left in between. Germline loops: CDR1 MNHEY, CDR2 SMNVEV (reference sequence). CDR3 size: 15 residues. The CDR3 is CASSQRAGANYGYTF. The DNA of the CDR3 is TGTGCCAGCAGTCAAAGGGCGGGAGCTAACTATGGCTACACCTTC.

In its sample, this clonotype was seen a few times. This chain links TRBV20-1 with TRBJ2-5; 14 bases map to TRBD2. Trimming cost V 4 bases and J 4 bases; bases outside gene matches: 5. This CDR3 spans 15 amino acids. The germline V gene has CDR1 DFQATT and CDR2 SNEGSKA (reference sequence). CDR3 protein: CSATWTSGGLETQYF. CDR3 nucleotide sequence: TGCAGTGCTACGTGGACTAGCGGGGGGTTAGAGACCCAGTACTTC.

This clonotype was found many times. The V and J genes are TRBV2 and TRBJ1-1; possible D gene TRBD1, 5 bases. The germline V gene encodes CDR1 SNHLY and CDR2 FYNNEI. The CDR3 totals 15 residues. V gave up 5 bases and J gave up 1 base, with 14 bases separating them. Written as DNA, the CDR3 is TGTGCCAGCAGTTCCCTGGGGACGGGGAACACTGAAGCTTTCTTT. Translation gives CASSSLGTGNTEAFF. Looking up the rest from reference TRBV2 and TRBJ1-1 gives the full variable domain: EPEVTQTPSHQVTQMGQEVILRCVPISNHLYFYWYRQILGQKVEFLVSFYNNEISEKSEIFDDQFSVERPDGSNFTLKIRSTKLEDSAMYFCASSSLGTGNTEAFFGQGTRLTVV.

This chain uses TRBV2 with TRBJ1-5, with 8 bases identical to TRBD1. With V trimmed by 6 bases and J by 7 bases, 5 bases remained unmatched. This CDR3 is 13 amino acids long. CDR1 is SNHLY and CDR2 is FYNNEI in the germline V gene. CDR3 residues: CASSGQGGQPQHF. Written as DNA, the CDR3 is TGTGCCAGCAGCGGACAGGGAGGACAGCCCCAGCATTTT.

The chain employs TRBV5-1 and TRBJ2-3, with D possibly being TRBD2 (5 bases). The CDR3 has 12 amino acids. With 4 bases removed from V and 6 bases from J, the gap between germline ends came to 9 bases. In germline, CDR1 is SGHRS, CDR2 YFSETQ. This CDR3 is CASSGGSDTQYF. The CDR3 region has the DNA TGCGCCAGCAGCGGAGGTTCTGATACGCAGTATTTT.

This chain uses TRBV5-1 with TRBJ2-1, with D uncertain. Germline V gene lookup returns CDR1 SGHRS and CDR2 YFSETQ. The V and J ends lost 0 bases and 9 bases respectively, with 7 bases between them. The CDR3 loop spans 12 amino acids. CDR3 DNA: TGCGCCAGCAGCTTGGACGTTGTTGAGCAGTTCTTC. It codes for CASSLDVVEQFF.

This clonotype has a handful of counts. In DNA, the CDR3 is TGTGCCAGCAGCCAAGGTCTGGGGACCAGCAATGAGCAGTTCTTC. Translation gives CASSQGLGTSNEQFF. The chain links TRBV3-1 to TRBJ2-1; D possibly matches TRBD1 or TRBD2 (5 bases each). This CDR3 spans 15 amino acids. With 1 base removed from V and 6 bases from J, the gap between germline ends came to 13 bases. Germline V gene sequence: CDR1 LGHDT, CDR2 YNNKEL (reference sequence).

Many counts were recorded for this clonotype. The gene calls are TRBV18 and TRBJ1-6, with D perhaps matching TRBD1 (5 bases). V gave up 3 bases and J gave up 7 bases, with 13 bases separating them. Germline CDR1 KGHSH, CDR2 LQKENI. The CDR3 has 15 amino acids. Written as DNA, the CDR3 is TGTGCCAGCTCACCGGCGGGACCGAAAAATTCACCCCTCCACTTT. This encodes CASSPAGPKNSPLHF. The variable domain in full, completed from reference TRBV18 and TRBJ1-6, reads NAGVMQNPRHLVRRRGQEARLRCSPMKGHSHVYWYRQLPEEGLKFMVYLQKENIIDESGMPKERFSAEFPKEGPSILRIQQVVRGDSAAYFCASSPAGPKNSPLHFGNGTRLTVT.

This clonotype was observed at least ten times. The chain carries TRBV3-1 and TRBJ1-3; D call uncertain. The germline V and J ends were trimmed by 0 bases and 2 bases, with 5 bases remaining between them. CDR1 is LGHDT, CDR2 YNNKEL, per germline (reference sequence). CDR3 length: 14 amino acids. This chain's CDR3 is CASSQDQPGNTIYF. The CDR3 nucleotides read TGTGCCAGCAGCCAAGACCAGCCTGGAAACACCATATATTTT.

The chain combines TRBV7-2 with TRBJ1-2; tentatively, D is TRBD1 (5 bases). Trimming stripped 5 bases from V and 1 base from J, with 17 bases between. This CDR3 is built from 16 residues. Per germline, CDR1 SGHTA and CDR2 FQGNSA. The CDR3 bases are TGTGCCAGCAGCCCTAGTCCCCCAGGGATTAACTATGGCTACACCTTC. This translates into CASSPSPPGINYGYTF.

The chain employs TRBV3-1 and TRBJ1-1; the match to TRBD1 covers 7 bases. Trimming cost V 4 bases and J 0 bases; bases outside gene matches: 5. From germline, CDR1 is LGHDT and CDR2 YNNKEL (reference sequence). The CDR3 length is 15 residues. The CDR3 protein is CASSLTGDMNTEAFF. CDR3 coding DNA: TGTGCCAGCAGCCTTACAGGGGACATGAACACTGAAGCTTTCTTT.

The CDR3 coding sequence is TGCAGTGCTGCAACCCAATCTCAGCCCCAGCATTTT. The encoded protein is CSAATQSQPQHF. The rearrangement links TRBV20-1 to TRBJ1-5; D is uncertain. This CDR3 is built from 12 residues. Germline V gene data show CDR1 as DFQATT and CDR2 as SNEGSKA (reference sequence). V was cut by 5 bases and J by 6 bases, with 11 bases left in between.

This chain links TRBV29-1 with TRBJ2-1; D is possibly TRBD2 (5 bases). The V and J ends lost 3 bases and 4 bases respectively, with 13 bases between them. This CDR3 has 14 amino acids. Germline V lookup: CDR1 SQVTM, CDR2 ANQGSEA. The DNA for the CDR3 is TGCAGCGTTGACGGAACTACTAGTTACAATGAGCAGTTCTTC. Translating it yields CSVDGTTSYNEQFF.

The chain carries TRBV19 and TRBJ2-3; the D gene is possibly TRBD2 (6 bases). Trimming took 3 bases from V and 4 from J, leaving 17 bases between them. The CDR3 runs 16 residues. From germline, CDR1 is LNHDA and CDR2 SQIVND (reference sequence). The CDR3 here is CASSMGLPLSSDTQYF. In nucleotides, the CDR3 is TGTGCCAGTAGTATGGGACTGCCGCTCTCATCAGATACGCAGTATTTT.

The table lists this clonotype with many counts. The V call is TRBV7-6, the J call TRBJ1-1; weak D call: TRBD1 (5 bases). CDR3 length: 13 residues. CDR1 is SGHVS, CDR2 FNYEAQ, per germline. V was pared by 6 bases and J by 4 bases, with 12 bases between. CDR3 DNA: TGTGCCAGCAGTCCCCAGACAGCCACTGAAGCTTTCTTT. Its translation is CASSPQTATEAFF.

V usage is TRBV28 and J usage is TRBJ2-5; tentative D call: TRBD2 (5 bases). The V end was cut by 5 bases, the J end by 12 bases, with 13 bases between. Germline V CDR1 and CDR2: MDHEN, SYDVKM. This CDR3 is 11 amino acids long. This CDR3 reads CASSLGLEEYF. DNA of the CDR3: TGTGCCAGCAGTCTAGGGCTGGAGGAGTACTTC.

CDR3 in amino acids: CASSPRLAGGPTDTQYF. CDR3 bases: TGTGCCAGCAGCCCACGACTAGCGGGGGGCCCCACAGATACGCAGTATTTT. V and J are TRBV11-2 and TRBJ2-3; 13 nucleotides agree with TRBD2. This CDR3 has 17 residues. The V segment lost 5 bases and the J segment 2 bases; nucleotides outside the gene matches: 7. Looked up from germline, CDR1 is SGHAT and CDR2 is FQNNGV.

The sample holds many counts of this clonotype. V and J are TRBV9 and TRBJ2-5; D could derive from TRBD1 or TRBD2 (5 bases each). CDR1 is SGDLS, CDR2 YYNGEE, per germline. This CDR3 is built from 15 residues. V was clipped by 3 bases and J by 1 base, with 13 bases between them. CDR3 residues: CASSDPGASQETQYF. The CDR3 nucleotides are TGTGCCAGCAGCGATCCCGGGGCATCCCAAGAGACCCAGTACTTC. Supplemented by reference TRBV9 and TRBJ2-5, the full variable domain reads DSGVTQTPKHLITATGQRVTLRCSPRSGDLSVYWYQQSLDQGLQFLIQYYNGEERAKGNILERFSAQQFPDLHSELNLSSLELGDSALYFCASSDPGASQETQYFGPGTRLLVL.

This clonotype has at least ten counts. J is TRBJ1-2 and V is TRBV7-2, with a possible D match to TRBD1 (5 bases). The V and J ends lost 5 bases and 1 base respectively, with 17 bases between them. Germline-derived CDR1 and CDR2 are SGHTA and FQGNSA. This CDR3 is 16 amino acids long. Here the CDR3 DNA reads TGTGCCAGCAGCCCTAGTCGGGGGTCTTATAACTATGGCTACACCTTC. Translation: CASSPSRGSYNYGYTF.

This clonotype was seen at least ten times. The rearrangement uses TRBV6-6 and TRBJ1-1; TRBD1 matches at 7 bases. There are 15 residues in the CDR3. Trimming took 0 bases from V and 0 from J; bases not matched to a gene: 1. In germline, CDR1 is MNHNY, CDR2 SVGAGI (reference sequence). The CDR3 loop is CASSYSRGLNTEAFF. The CDR3 DNA follows: TGTGCCAGCAGTTACTCGAGGGGGCTGAACACTGAAGCTTTCTTT.

The chain links TRBV27 to TRBJ1-2; a weak D match, TRBD1 (5 bases). Germline loops: CDR1 MNHEY, CDR2 SMNVEV (reference sequence). The CDR3 length is 14 residues. The V end lost 5 bases, the J end lost 4 bases, and 14 bases lay between the germline ends. CDR3 coding DNA: TGTGCCAGCAGTAACAGCCGGGGCCCCTATGGCTACACCTTC. It translates to CASSNSRGPYGYTF.

This clonotype was observed at least ten times. The gene calls are TRBV29-1 and TRBJ2-3; possible D gene TRBD1, 6 bases. There are 11 residues in the CDR3. Looked up from germline, CDR1 is SQVTM and CDR2 is ANQGSEA. Trimming left V 7 bases short and J 6 bases short, with 11 bases between. In nucleotides, the CDR3 is TGCAGCGCCCAGGGGCGGGATACGCAGTATTTT. This translates into CSAQGRDTQYF.

The chain couples TRBV12-3 or TRBV12-4 to TRBJ2-3, with D possibly matching TRBD1 (5 bases). The CDR3 is made up of 15 amino acids. Trimming removed 4 bases at V and 7 bases at J, with 18 bases between. In DNA, the CDR3 is TGTGCCAGCAGTTATCAGAAGACGGACAAATATACGCAGTATTTT. As protein: CASSYQKTDKYTQYF.

This clonotype occurred a few times. The gene calls are TRBV19 and TRBJ2-5, with D perhaps matching TRBD1 or TRBD2 (5 bases each). The V end lost 7 bases, the J end lost 5 bases, and 17 bases lay between the germline ends. Germline V gene data show CDR1 as LNHDA and CDR2 as SQIVND (reference sequence). This CDR3 is 14 amino acids long. The CDR3 reads CASTTWDVGETQYF. The CDR3 nucleotides are TGTGCCAGTACCACTTGGGACGTGGGGGAGACCCAGTACTTC. Full variable domain (missing parts from reference TRBV19 and TRBJ2-5): DGGITQSPKYLFRKEGQNVTLSCEQNLNHDAMYWYRQDPGQGLRLIYYSQIVNDFQKGDIAEGYSVSREKKESFPLTVTSAQKNPTAFYLCASTTWDVGETQYFGPGTRLLVL.

Only a few counts were recorded for this clonotype. J is TRBJ2-1 and V is TRBV5-1, with TRBD2 identical over 10 bases. Germline loops: CDR1 SGHRS, CDR2 YFSETQ. The V gene end was trimmed by 0 bases and the J gene end by 4 bases; junction bases not matched to a gene: 4. This CDR3 is 16 amino acids long. In DNA, the CDR3 is TGCGCCAGCAGCTTGGACGGACTAGCGGAGTACAATGAGCAGTTCTTC. As protein: CASSLDGLAEYNEQFF. The variable domain in full, completed from reference TRBV5-1 and TRBJ2-1, reads KAGVTQTPRYLIKTRGQQVTLSCSPISGHRSVSWYQQTPGQGLQFLFEYFSETQRNKGNFPGRFSGRQFSNSRSEMNVSTLELGDSALYLCASSLDGLAEYNEQFFGPGTRLTVL.

This clonotype occurred a few times. V usage is TRBV6-5 and J usage is TRBJ2-7; 9 bases map to TRBD1. The CDR3 runs to 14 residues. J gave up 4 bases and V 6 bases, and 7 bases lay outside the gene matches. The germline V gene encodes CDR1 MNHEY and CDR2 SVGAGI. The CDR3 coding sequence is TGTGCCAGCAGCCGGGACAGGGAGAAGTACGAGCAGTACTTC. Protein sequence: CASSRDREKYEQYF.